The clone carrying this T cell receptor beta chain was observed at least ten times. Each CDR3 protein gets one entry after TCRdb re-called the 5' RACE reads with MiXCR. The table records about 56,000 distinct CDR3 sequences, over 9.5% of them present only once. These data are taken from a study of early T cells in non-severe SARS-CoV-2 infection. The CDR3 spans 13 residues. The V gene lost 5 bases and the J gene lost 8 bases, with 13 bases spanning the gap. The germline gives CDR1 SEHNR, CDR2 FQNEAQ (reference sequence). The specimen was whole blood. This sequence joins TRBV7-9 and TRBJ2-1; unclear D gene. The sequence was collected from an adult who was a healthcare worker with PCR-confirmed SARS-CoV-2 infection or an uninfected control (not recorded which). The CDR3 DNA is TGTGCCAGCAGCCCGACGAACGGCGATGAGCAGTTCTTC. This sequence encodes CASSPTNGDEQFF.